This T cell receptor beta chain was retrieved from a study of vaccination and CD4 T cells after COVID-19. Study findings and constraints: Early post-infection timepoints were not included, and relatively few convalescent patients were studied.

Treatment specified: approximately nine-day PBMC culture with coronavirus spike peptide pools or control peptides (ViraFEST assay). Remarks on this clonotype: Its antigen is not known.

V shed 4 bases and J 1 base; nucleotides not matched to a gene: 11. CDR1 MNHNS and CDR2 SASEGT come from the germline V gene. The CDR3 has 19 amino acids. Cultured CD4+ T cell DNA was sequenced using the Oncomine TCR Beta short-read assay. Genomic DNA from cultured CD4+ T cells was extracted. TCRdb re-derived calls from the PCR reads in MiXCR, one entry per CDR3 protein. Among over 15,000 distinct CDR3 sequences, roughly 48% were seen once, and the ten largest hold 10%. The TCR was taken from a human donor who had recovered from COVID-19. This chain connects TRBV6-1 to TRBJ2-1; 12 bases fit TRBD2. The input for sequencing was CD4+ T cells from blood, cultured in vitro, taken before SARS-CoV-2 vaccination. The CDR3 nucleotides read TGTGCCAGCAGTGGACTAGCGGGAGCCTCAAGGGGGTCCTACAATGAGCAGTTCTTC. This gives the protein CASSGLAGASRGSYNEQFF.